This passage covers 21 T cell receptor beta chains from one sample sequenced in a study of vaccination and CD4 T cells after COVID-19. The sample's treatment: approximately nine-day PBMC culture with coronavirus spike peptide pools or control peptides (ViraFEST assay). The antigens these receptors bind are not known. An Oncomine TCR Beta short-read assay was used to sequence the DNA from cultured CD4+ T cells. TCRdb itself ran the PCR reads through MiXCR, one entry per CDR3 protein. The sample contains roughly 18,000 distinct CDR3 sequences, around 45% of which appear only once. Sequencing used CD4+ T cells from blood, cultured in vitro. All receptors come from a human donor who had recovered from COVID-19.

The CDR3 region is CASMYKNTPKIREGELFF. CDR3 in DNA: TGTGCCAGTATGTACAAAAACACACCAAAGATAAGGGAAGGGGAGCTGTTTTTT. This chain joins TRBV19 and TRBJ2-2; no definite D call. Between the trimmed V and J ends, which lost 7 bases and 8 bases, there was a span of 29 bases. The CDR3 totals 18 residues. Germline-derived CDR1 and CDR2 are LNHDA and SQIVND (reference sequence).

This clonotype was seen just once. The chain carries TRBV6-1 and TRBJ1-5; D gene unclear. V lost 11 bases, J lost 2 bases, and 31 bases lay in between. The length of the CDR3 is 19 residues. Germline V CDR1 and CDR2: MNHNS, SASEGT. CDR3 in amino acids: CAQDQVERTMMVGNQPQHF. CDR3 sequence (DNA): TGTGCCCAGGACCAGGTTGAGCGGACGATGATGGTTGGCAATCAGCCCCAGCATTTT.

This clonotype appeared a few times. The chain couples TRBV27 to TRBJ2-2; D unresolved. The CDR3 is 15 residues long. V was clipped by 2 bases and J by 7 bases, with 14 bases between them. The V gene's germline CDR1 is MNHEY and CDR2 SMNVEV (reference sequence). CDR3: CASSLVGTSSGELFF. The CDR3 nucleotides read TGTGCCAGCAGTTTAGTGGGAACGTCTAGCGGGGAGCTGTTTTTT.

The V gene is TRBV28, the J gene TRBJ1-6; a weak D match, TRBD1 (6 bases). The CDR3 has 18 residues. Germline V gene sequence: CDR1 MDHEN, CDR2 SYDVKM. Trimming left V 5 bases short and J 0 bases short, with 17 bases between. The CDR3 DNA reads TGTGCCAGCAGTCCATTGAGGGGGGCGGGCTCCTATAATTCACCCCTCCACTTT. Translated: CASSPLRGAGSYNSPLHF.

The rearrangement joins TRBV6-1 to TRBJ2-7, with D hard to call. With 3 bases removed from V and 5 bases from J, the gap between germline ends came to 14 bases. CDR3 length equals 14 residues. Germline-derived CDR1 and CDR2 are MNHNS and SASEGT. The CDR3 region has the DNA TGTGCCAGCAGTGACCTTACAAAGGCCCACGAGCAGTACTTC. This sequence encodes CASSDLTKAHEQYF.

A few counts support this clonotype. The V call is TRBV11-2, the J call TRBJ1-2, with D possibly TRBD1 on 6 matching bases. V lost 1 base, J lost 4 bases, and 13 bases lay in between. The germline gives CDR1 SGHAT, CDR2 FQNNGV. This CDR3 is 15 amino acids long. In DNA, the CDR3 is TGTGCCAGCAGCTTAGGCAAAGGGGGGGTCTATGGCTACACCTTC. Residues: CASSLGKGGVYGYTF. The full variable domain, in which reference TRBV11-2 and TRBJ1-2 provide the parts outside the CDR3, is EAGVAQSPRYKIIEKRQSVAFWCNPISGHATLYWYQQILGQGPKLLIQFQNNGVVDDSQLPKDRFSAERLKGVDSTLKIQPAKLEDSAVYLCASSLGKGGVYGYTFGSGTRLTVV.

The rearrangement uses TRBV7-9 and TRBJ2-3; TRBD2 agrees at 8 bases. CDR1 and CDR2 (germline): SEHNR, FQNEAQ (reference sequence). J was trimmed by 2 bases and V by 1 base; bases with no gene match: 11. CDR3 length: 18 amino acids. The CDR3 sequence: CASSLVGGGRAFTDTQYF. The CDR3 coding sequence is TGTGCCAGCAGCTTAGTAGGCGGGGGGCGGGCCTTCACAGATACGCAGTATTTT. Drawing the rest from reference TRBV7-9 and TRBJ2-3, the complete variable domain is DTGVSQNPRHKITKRGQNVTFRCDPISEHNRLYWYRQTLGQGPEFLTYFQNEAQLEKSRLLSDRFSAERPKGSFSTLEIQRTEQGDSAMYLCASSLVGGGRAFTDTQYFGPGTRLTVL.

The V call is TRBV7-8, the J call TRBJ2-5; D possibly corresponds to TRBD1 (6 bases). The CDR3 length is 13 residues. V lost 5 bases, J lost 4 bases, and 11 bases lay in between. Germline CDR1 SGHVS, CDR2 FQNEAQ. CDR3 region: CASSTRQVETQYF. The CDR3 bases are TGTGCCAGCAGCACCCGACAGGTAGAGACCCAGTACTTC.

The chain combines TRBV9 with TRBJ2-7; 13 bases fit TRBD2. The CDR3 covers 14 residues. Losses at the gene ends were 2 bases for V and 6 bases for J; bases not matched to a gene: 2. The germline V gene encodes CDR1 SGDLS and CDR2 YYNGEE. The CDR3 DNA sequence: TGTGCCAGCAGCGTCCGACTAGCGGGGGGCGAGCAGTACTTC. It codes for CASSVRLAGGEQYF.

The CDR3 is CATSREASVVYEQYF. CDR3 bases: TGTGCCACCAGCAGAGAGGCTAGCGTGGTCTACGAGCAGTACTTC. This chain links TRBV15 with TRBJ2-7; TRBD2 is a possible D gene (6 bases). From germline, CDR1 is LNHNV and CDR2 YYDKDF (reference sequence). The CDR3 has 15 residues. Trimming removed 0 bases at V and 3 bases at J, with 12 bases between.

This clonotype has more than one count but fewer than ten. This chain links TRBV12-3 or TRBV12-4 with TRBJ1-6, with D perhaps matching TRBD1 (5 bases). V gave up 4 bases and J gave up 11 bases, with 12 bases separating them. CDR3 size: 13 residues. Written as DNA, the CDR3 is TGTGCCAGCAGTTCGGCCGGGGGGACACCCCTCCACTTT. Its protein product is CASSSAGGTPLHF.

This clonotype has more than one count but fewer than ten. The genes are TRBV5-1 and TRBJ2-1; no clear D. The CDR3 runs 12 residues. V was clipped by 3 bases and J by 7 bases, with 8 bases between them. From germline, CDR1 is SGHRS and CDR2 YFSETQ. In nucleotides, the CDR3 is TGCGCCAGCAGCTCCATCCTGAATGAGCAGTTCTTC. It is translated as CASSSILNEQFF.

The table lists this clonotype with a few counts. The chain combines TRBV9 with TRBJ2-3; 7 bases align to TRBD1. There are 16 residues in the CDR3. Germline CDR1 is SGDLS and CDR2 is YYNGEE. Trimming took 2 bases from V and 2 from J; bases not matched to a gene: 8. The CDR3 region has the DNA TGTGCCAGCAGCGTTACGACAGGGAAGTACACAGATACGCAGTATTTT. Translated: CASSVTTGKYTDTQYF.

This clonotype was recorded a few times. V usage is TRBV19 and J usage is TRBJ1-1; weak D call: TRBD1 (6 bases). CDR1 is LNHDA and CDR2 is SQIVND in the germline V gene (reference sequence). V lost 6 bases to trimming and J lost 0 bases, with 14 bases between them. The CDR3 loop spans 15 amino acids. This CDR3 reads CASSSLDRMNTEAFF. CDR3 coding DNA: TGTGCCAGTAGCTCCTTGGACAGAATGAACACTGAAGCTTTCTTT.

In DNA, the CDR3 is TGTGCCAGCAGCGGACGGGACAGGCACACCGGGGAGCTGTTTTTT. The encoded protein is CASSGRDRHTGELFF. J is TRBJ2-2 and V is TRBV5-4; 8 positions match TRBD1. The trim removed 4 bases at V and 3 bases at J, leaving 5 bases unmatched. In germline, CDR1 is SGHNT, CDR2 YYREEE (reference sequence). This CDR3 has 15 amino acids.

This clonotype was picked up one time. The junction departs from the called germline gene at one end, perhaps through a read error. V and J are TRBV6-5 and TRBJ1-1, with D unclear. The CDR3 is made up of 13 amino acids. Germline assignment: CDR1 MNHEY and CDR2 SVGAGI. CDR3 residues: CANSYGPRMEAFF. In nucleotides, the CDR3 is TGTGCCAACAGTTACGGACCGAGAATGGAAGCTTTCTTT.

The chain employs TRBV27 and TRBJ2-3; D remains unclear. V was pared by 1 base and J by 0 bases, with 5 bases between. CDR1 MNHEY and CDR2 SMNVEV come from the germline V gene (reference sequence). The CDR3 runs to 14 residues. In nucleotides, the CDR3 is TGTGCCAGCAGTTTATGGACGAGCACAGATACGCAGTATTTT. The encoded protein is CASSLWTSTDTQYF.

The chain links TRBV28 to TRBJ1-1, with 8 bases lining up with TRBD1. The V and J ends lost 8 bases and 5 bases, in that order; junction bases with no gene match: 4. The germline CDR1 and CDR2 sequences are MDHEN and SYDVKM. This CDR3 spans 12 amino acids. The CDR3 nucleotides read TGTGCCAGCGGACAGGGTCCAACTGAAGCTTTCTTT. This gives the protein CASGQGPTEAFF. Full variable domain (remainder filled in from reference TRBV28 and TRBJ1-1): DVKVTQSSRYLVKRTGEKVFLECVQDMDHENMFWYRQDPGLGLRLIYFSYDVKMKEKGDIPEGYSVSREKKERFSLILESASTNQTSMYLCASGQGPTEAFFGQGTRLTVV.

In DNA, the CDR3 is TGTGCCAGCAGCGATGTAGGACCTGGCTACACCTTC. It translates to CASSDVGPGYTF. This rearrangement joins TRBV5-6 to TRBJ1-2; no clear D gene. CDR1 is SGHDT, CDR2 YYEEEE, per germline. Trimming left V 4 bases short and J 7 bases short, with 11 bases between. The CDR3 totals 12 residues.

This clonotype was observed a handful of times. The CDR3: CASSRTSGGAGETQYF. CDR3 DNA: TGTGCCAGCAGTCGGACTAGCGGGGGGGCGGGAGAGACCCAGTACTTC. This chain uses TRBV28 with TRBJ2-5; TRBD2 matches 15 bases. This CDR3 is built from 16 residues. The V segment lost 5 bases and the J segment 4 bases; nucleotides outside the gene matches: 5. CDR1 MDHEN and CDR2 SYDVKM come from the germline V gene.

This clonotype was observed a handful of times. J is TRBJ1-1 and V is TRBV2; D gene ambiguous. V lost 4 bases, J lost 5 bases, and 17 bases lay in between. CDR3 length equals 15 residues. The germline CDR1 and CDR2 sequences are SNHLY and FYNNEI. Written as DNA, the CDR3 is TGTGCCAGCAGTGGCCCTTCGGGCCCCCGGACTGAAGCTTTCTTT. This encodes CASSGPSGPRTEAFF.